The T cell receptor beta chain under discussion was sequenced for a study of T-cell reconstitution after alpha-beta-depleted transplantation in children. Whole-study results and caveats: The origin of alpha-beta T cells about two months after transplant was reportedly several hundred expanded graft clones. Most T-cell counts and diversity one year after the transplant came from T cells that were newly produced. Where some patients showed high TCRbeta diversity at day 60, it came from recipient T cells and thymic progenitors that had survived.

A remark on this clonotype: Antigen unknown.

This CDR3 is 13 amino acids long. V was clipped by 6 bases and J by 3 bases, with 12 bases between them. Germline-derived CDR1 and CDR2 are SEHNR and FQNEAQ (reference sequence). TCRbeta library construction was performed incorporating unique molecular identifiers. Each CDR3 protein gets one entry after TCRdb re-called the PCR reads with MiXCR. Of about 230,000 distinct CDR3 sequences in the sample, about a tenth were seen once. The receptor comes from a child less than two years old with acute myeloid leukemia, due to receive a stem cell transplant. The specimen was PBMCs, collected before TCRalphabeta/CD19-depleted stem cell transplant. The chain recombines TRBV7-9 with TRBJ2-7, with D possibly being TRBD1 (5 bases). In nucleotides, the CDR3 is TGTGCCAGCAGTCGGCAGGGTAACTACGAGCAGTACTTC. Its protein is CASSRQGNYEQYF.